In its sample, the clone carrying this TCR beta chain was seen a few times. Antigen specificity is unknown. The germline gives CDR1 MDHEN, CDR2 SYDVKM. V lost 5 bases to trimming and J lost 5 bases, with 10 bases between them. There are 13 residues in the CDR3. These data belong to a study of tumor and adjacent non-tumor tissue in lung cancer. Study information: Some 4.2 million productive TCRbeta reads were obtained per sample on average. Broader study findings: Compared with tumor, normal lung showed significantly lower TCR diversity.

RNA was extracted from bulk tissue without any cell sorting. The normal lung tissue was taken more than 3 cm from the tumor edge. TCRbeta libraries were built with three rounds of nested PCR, modified from ARM-PCR. In TCRdb, the multiplex PCR reads were re-called with MiXCR into one record per CDR3 protein. The sample consists of about 98,000 distinct CDR3 sequences, 75% to 85% of them appearing once. What was sequenced was distant non-tumor lung tissue. This clonotype was sampled from a man in his sixties with small cell lung cancer. The V gene is TRBV28, the J gene TRBJ1-5; D not resolved. CDR3 in amino acids: CASSPLPYQPQHF. The CDR3 DNA is TGTGCCAGCAGTCCCCTCCCCTATCAGCCCCAGCATTTT. Variable domain in full (rest from reference TRBV28 and TRBJ1-5): DVKVTQSSRYLVKRTGEKVFLECVQDMDHENMFWYRQDPGLGLRLIYFSYDVKMKEKGDIPEGYSVSREKKERFSLILESASTNQTSMYLCASSPLPYQPQHFGDGTRLSIL.